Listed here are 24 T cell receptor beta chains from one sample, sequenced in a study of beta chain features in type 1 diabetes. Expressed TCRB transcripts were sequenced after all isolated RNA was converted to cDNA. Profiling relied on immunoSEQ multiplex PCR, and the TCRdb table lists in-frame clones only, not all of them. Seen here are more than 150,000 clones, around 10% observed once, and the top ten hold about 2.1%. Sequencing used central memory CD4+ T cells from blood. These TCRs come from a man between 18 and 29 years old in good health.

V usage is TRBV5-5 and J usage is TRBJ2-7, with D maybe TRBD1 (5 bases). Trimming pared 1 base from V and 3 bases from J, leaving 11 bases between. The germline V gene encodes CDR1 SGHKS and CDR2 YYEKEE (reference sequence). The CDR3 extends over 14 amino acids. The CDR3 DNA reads TGTGCCAGCAGCTTGAGGCGGCAGGGCTACGAGCAGTACTTC. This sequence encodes CASSLRRQGYEQYF.

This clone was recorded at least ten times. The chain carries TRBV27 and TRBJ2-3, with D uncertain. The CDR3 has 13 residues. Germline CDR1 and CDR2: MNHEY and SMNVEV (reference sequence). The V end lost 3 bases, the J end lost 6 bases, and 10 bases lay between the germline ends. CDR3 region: CASSFGDSDTQYF. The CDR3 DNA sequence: TGTGCCAGCAGTTTTGGGGATAGCGATACGCAGTATTTT.

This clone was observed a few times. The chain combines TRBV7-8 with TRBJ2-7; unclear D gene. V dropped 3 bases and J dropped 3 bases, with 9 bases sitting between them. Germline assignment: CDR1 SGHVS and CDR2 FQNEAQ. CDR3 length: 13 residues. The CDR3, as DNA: TGTGCCAGCAGCTTTCCCAGGAGCTACGAGCAGTACTTC. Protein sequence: CASSFPRSYEQYF.

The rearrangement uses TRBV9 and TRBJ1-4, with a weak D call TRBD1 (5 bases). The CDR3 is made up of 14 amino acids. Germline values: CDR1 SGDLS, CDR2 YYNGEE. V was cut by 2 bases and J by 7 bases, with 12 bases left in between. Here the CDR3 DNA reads TGTGCCAGCAGCGTGGGGCCAGAAGGTGAAAAACTGTTTTTT. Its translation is CASSVGPEGEKLFF. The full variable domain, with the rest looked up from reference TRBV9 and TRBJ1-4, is DSGVTQTPKHLITATGQRVTLRCSPRSGDLSVYWYQQSLDQGLQFLIQYYNGEERAKGNILERFSAQQFPDLHSELNLSSLELGDSALYFCASSVGPEGEKLFFGSGTQLSVL.

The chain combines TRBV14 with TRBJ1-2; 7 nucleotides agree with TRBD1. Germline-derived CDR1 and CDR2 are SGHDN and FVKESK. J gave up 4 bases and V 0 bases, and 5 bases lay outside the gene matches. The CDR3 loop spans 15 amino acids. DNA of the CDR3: TGTGCCAGCAGCCAAGATTGGTACAGGGGCTATGGCTACACCTTC. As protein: CASSQDWYRGYGYTF.

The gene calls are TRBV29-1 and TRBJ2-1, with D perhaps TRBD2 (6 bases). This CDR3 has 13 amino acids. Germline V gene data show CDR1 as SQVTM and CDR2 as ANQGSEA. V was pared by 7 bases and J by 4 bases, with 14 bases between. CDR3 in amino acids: CSASWRVYNEQFF. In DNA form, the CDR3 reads TGCAGCGCCTCATGGAGGGTATACAATGAGCAGTTCTTC.

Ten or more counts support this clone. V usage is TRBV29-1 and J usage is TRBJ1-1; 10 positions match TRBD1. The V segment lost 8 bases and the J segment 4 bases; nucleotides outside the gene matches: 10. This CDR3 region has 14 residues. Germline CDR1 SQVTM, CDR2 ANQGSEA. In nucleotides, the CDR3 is TGCAGCCCGATAAGGGACAGGGGAGCCACTGAAGCTTTCTTT. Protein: CSPIRDRGATEAFF.

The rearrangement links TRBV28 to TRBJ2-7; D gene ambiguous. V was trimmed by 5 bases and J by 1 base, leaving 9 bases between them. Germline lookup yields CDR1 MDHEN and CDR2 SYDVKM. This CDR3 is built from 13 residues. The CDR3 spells CASSRAKSYEQYF. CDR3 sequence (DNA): TGTGCCAGCAGTAGGGCCAAGTCCTACGAGCAGTACTTC.

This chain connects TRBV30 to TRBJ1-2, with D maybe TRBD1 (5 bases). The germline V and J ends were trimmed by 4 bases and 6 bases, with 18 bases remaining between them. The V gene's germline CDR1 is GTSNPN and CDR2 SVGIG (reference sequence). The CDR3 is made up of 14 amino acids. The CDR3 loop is CAWKSGREWDGYTF. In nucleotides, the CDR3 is TGTGCCTGGAAATCGGGCAGGGAATGGGATGGCTACACCTTC. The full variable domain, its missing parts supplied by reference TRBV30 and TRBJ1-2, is SQTIHQWPATLVQPVGSPLSLECTVEGTSNPNLYWYRQAAGRGLQLLFYSVGIGQISSEVPQNLSASRPQDRQFILSSKKLLLSDSGFYLCAWKSGREWDGYTFGSGTRLTVV.

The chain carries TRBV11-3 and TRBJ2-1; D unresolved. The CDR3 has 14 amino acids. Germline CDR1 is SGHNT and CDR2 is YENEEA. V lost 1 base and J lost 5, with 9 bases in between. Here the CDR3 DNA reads TGTGCCAGCAGCTTAGTCGGCAGCCACAATGAGCAGTTCTTC. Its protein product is CASSLVGSHNEQFF.

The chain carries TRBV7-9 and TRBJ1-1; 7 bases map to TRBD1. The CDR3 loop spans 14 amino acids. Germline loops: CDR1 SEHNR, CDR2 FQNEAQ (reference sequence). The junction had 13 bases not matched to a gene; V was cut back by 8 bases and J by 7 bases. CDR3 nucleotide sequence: TGTGCCAGCGGGTATCACAGGGGTGGGTTTGAAGCTTTCTTT. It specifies CASGYHRGGFEAFF.

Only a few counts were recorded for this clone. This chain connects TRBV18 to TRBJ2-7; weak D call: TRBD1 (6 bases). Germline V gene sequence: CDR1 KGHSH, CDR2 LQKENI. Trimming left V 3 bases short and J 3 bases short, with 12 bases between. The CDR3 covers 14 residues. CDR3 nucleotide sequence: TGTGCCAGCTCACCCGGACAGTCTTTCTACGAGCAGTACTTC. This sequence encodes CASSPGQSFYEQYF.

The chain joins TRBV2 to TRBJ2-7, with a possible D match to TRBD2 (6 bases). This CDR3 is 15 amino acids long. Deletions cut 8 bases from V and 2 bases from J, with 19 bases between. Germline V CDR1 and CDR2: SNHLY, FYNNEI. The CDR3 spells CASRLTGTSTYEQYF. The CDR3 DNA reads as TGTGCCAGCCGACTCACCGGGACTTCTACCTACGAGCAGTACTTC.

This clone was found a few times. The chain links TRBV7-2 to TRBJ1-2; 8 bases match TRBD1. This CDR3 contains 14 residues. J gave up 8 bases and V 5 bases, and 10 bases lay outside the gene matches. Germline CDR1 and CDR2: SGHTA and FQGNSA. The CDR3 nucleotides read TGTGCCAGCAGCGCCCCAGGGGGCAAGGAAGGCTACACCTTC. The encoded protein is CASSAPGGKEGYTF.

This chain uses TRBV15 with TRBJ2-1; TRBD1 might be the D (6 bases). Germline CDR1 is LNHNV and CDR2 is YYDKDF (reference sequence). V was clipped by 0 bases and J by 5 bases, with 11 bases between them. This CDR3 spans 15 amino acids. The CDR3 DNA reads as TGTGCCACCAGCAGAGACCGGGACAATCACAATGAGCAGTTCTTC. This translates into CATSRDRDNHNEQFF.

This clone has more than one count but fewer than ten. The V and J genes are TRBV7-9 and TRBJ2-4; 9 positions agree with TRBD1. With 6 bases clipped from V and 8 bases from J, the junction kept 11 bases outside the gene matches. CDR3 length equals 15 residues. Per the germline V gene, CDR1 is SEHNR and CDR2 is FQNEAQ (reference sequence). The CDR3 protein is CASSGSGTGLYIQYF. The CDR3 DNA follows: TGTGCCAGCAGTGGCTCCGGGACAGGGTTGTACATTCAGTACTTC. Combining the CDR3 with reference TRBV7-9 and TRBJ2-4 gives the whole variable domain DTGVSQNPRHKITKRGQNVTFRCDPISEHNRLYWYRQTLGQGPEFLTYFQNEAQLEKSRLLSDRFSAERPKGSFSTLEIQRTEQGDSAMYLCASSGSGTGLYIQYFGAGTRLSVL.

The CDR3 coding sequence is TGCAGCGCAAAAACGGGGACAGTCGTCGGACAGCAGTACTTC. Translation: CSAKTGTVVGQQYF. This chain connects TRBV29-1 to TRBJ2-7, with 7 positions matching TRBD1. There are 14 residues in the CDR3. The J segment lost 8 bases and the V segment lost 7 bases, leaving 17 bases of the junction unmatched. Germline V lookup: CDR1 SQVTM, CDR2 ANQGSEA.

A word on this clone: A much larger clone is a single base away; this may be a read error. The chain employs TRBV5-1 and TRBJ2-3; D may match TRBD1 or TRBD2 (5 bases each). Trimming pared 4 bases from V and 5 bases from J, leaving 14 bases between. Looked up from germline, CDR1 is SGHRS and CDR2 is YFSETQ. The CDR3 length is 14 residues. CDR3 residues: CASSPEGYRDTQYF. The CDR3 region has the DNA TGCGCCAGCAGCCCAGAGGGGTACCGAGATACGCAGTATTTT.

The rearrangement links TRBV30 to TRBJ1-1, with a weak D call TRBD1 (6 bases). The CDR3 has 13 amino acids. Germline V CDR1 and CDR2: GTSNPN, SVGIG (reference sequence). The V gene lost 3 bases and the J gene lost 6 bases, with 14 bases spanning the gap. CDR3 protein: CAWRIQGLAEAFF. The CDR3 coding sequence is TGTGCCTGGAGGATACAGGGACTGGCTGAAGCTTTCTTT.

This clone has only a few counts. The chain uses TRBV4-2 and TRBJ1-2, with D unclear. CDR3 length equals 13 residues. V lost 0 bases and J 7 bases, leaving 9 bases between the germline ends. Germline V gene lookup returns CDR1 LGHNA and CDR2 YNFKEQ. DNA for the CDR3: TGTGCCAGCAGCCAAGATCCGAAGGGTGGCTACACCTTC. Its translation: CASSQDPKGGYTF.

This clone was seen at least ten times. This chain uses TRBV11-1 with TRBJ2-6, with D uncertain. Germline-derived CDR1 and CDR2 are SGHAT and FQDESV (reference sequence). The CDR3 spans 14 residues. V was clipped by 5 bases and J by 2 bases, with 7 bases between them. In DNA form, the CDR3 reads TGTGCCAGCAGCCCAAAAACTGGGGCCAACGTCCTGACTTTC. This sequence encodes CASSPKTGANVLTF.

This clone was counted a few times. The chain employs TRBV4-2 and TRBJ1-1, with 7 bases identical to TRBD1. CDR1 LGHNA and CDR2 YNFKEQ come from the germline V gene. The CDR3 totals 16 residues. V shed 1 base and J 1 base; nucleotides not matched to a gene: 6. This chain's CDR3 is CASSQGSTGWNTEAFF. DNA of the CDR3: TGTGCCAGCAGCCAAGGTTCGACAGGGTGGAACACTGAAGCTTTCTTT.

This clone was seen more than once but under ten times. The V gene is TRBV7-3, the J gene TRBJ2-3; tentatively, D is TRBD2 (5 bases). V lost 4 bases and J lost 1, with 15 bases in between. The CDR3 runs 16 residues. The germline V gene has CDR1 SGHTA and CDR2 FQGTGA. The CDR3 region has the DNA TGTGCCAGCAGCTCCCGGACTGGGCAGGGCACAGATACGCAGTATTTT. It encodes CASSSRTGQGTDTQYF.

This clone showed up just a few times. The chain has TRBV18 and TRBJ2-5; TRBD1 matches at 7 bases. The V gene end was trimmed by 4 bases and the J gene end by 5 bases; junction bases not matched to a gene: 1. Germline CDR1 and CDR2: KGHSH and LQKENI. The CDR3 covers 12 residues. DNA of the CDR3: TGTGCCAGCTCACAGGGGGCCGAGACCCAGTACTTC. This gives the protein CASSQGAETQYF.